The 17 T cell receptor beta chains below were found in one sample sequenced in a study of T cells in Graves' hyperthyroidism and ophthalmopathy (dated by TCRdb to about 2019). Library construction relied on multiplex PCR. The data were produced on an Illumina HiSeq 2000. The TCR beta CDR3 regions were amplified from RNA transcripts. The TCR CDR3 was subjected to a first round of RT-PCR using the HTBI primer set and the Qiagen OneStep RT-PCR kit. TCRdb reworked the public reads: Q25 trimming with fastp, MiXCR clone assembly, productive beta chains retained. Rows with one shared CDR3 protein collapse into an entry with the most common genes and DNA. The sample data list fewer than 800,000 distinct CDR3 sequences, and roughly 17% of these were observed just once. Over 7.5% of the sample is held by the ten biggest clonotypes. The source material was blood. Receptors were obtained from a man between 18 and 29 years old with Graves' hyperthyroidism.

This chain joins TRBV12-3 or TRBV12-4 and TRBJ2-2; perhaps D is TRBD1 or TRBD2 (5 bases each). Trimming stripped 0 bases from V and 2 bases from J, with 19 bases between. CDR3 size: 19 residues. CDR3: CASSLALGVAGTNTGELFF. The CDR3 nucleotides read TGTGCCAGCAGTTTAGCGCTTGGGGTGGCAGGGACCAACACCGGGGAGCTGTTTTTT.

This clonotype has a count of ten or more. CDR3 region: CASRLDSYGYTF. CDR3 nucleotides: TGCGCCAGCCGGCTTGACTCCTATGGCTACACCTTC. V usage is TRBV5-1 and J usage is TRBJ1-2; D is uncertain. This CDR3 has 12 amino acids. Trimming shortened V by 7 bases and J by 4 bases, and 11 bases separated the two germline ends. Germline V lookup: CDR1 SGHRS, CDR2 YFSETQ.

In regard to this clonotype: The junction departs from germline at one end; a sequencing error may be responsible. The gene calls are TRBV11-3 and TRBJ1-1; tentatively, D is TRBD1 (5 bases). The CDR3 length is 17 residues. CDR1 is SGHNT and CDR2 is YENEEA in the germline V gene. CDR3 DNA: TGTGCCAGCAGCTTTGGAAGGTGGGGGGATGAGAACACTGAAGCTTACTTT. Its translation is CASSFGRWGDENTEAYF. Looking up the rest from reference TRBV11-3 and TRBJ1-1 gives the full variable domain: EAGVVQSPRYKIIEKKQPVAFWCNPISGHNTLYWYLQNLGQGPELLIRYENEEAVDDSQLPKDRFSAERLKGVDSTLKIQPAELGDSAVYLCASSFGRWGDENTEAYFGQGTRLTVV.

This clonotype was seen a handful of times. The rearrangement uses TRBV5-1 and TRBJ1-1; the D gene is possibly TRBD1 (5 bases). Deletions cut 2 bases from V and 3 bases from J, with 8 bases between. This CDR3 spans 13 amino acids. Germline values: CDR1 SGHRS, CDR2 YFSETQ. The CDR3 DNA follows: TGCGCCAGCAGCTTTGGGGCCGACACTGAAGCTTTCTTT. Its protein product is CASSFGADTEAFF.

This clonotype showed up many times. CDR3 coding DNA: TGTGCCAGCTGTTGGGGGGACGGCACTGAAGCTTTCTTT. It codes for CASCWGDGTEAFF. The genes are TRBV6-1 and TRBJ1-1, with D perhaps matching TRBD1 (5 bases). The V and J ends lost 8 bases and 4 bases respectively, with 14 bases between them. The CDR3 has 13 residues. Germline V gene data show CDR1 as MNHNS and CDR2 as SASEGT.

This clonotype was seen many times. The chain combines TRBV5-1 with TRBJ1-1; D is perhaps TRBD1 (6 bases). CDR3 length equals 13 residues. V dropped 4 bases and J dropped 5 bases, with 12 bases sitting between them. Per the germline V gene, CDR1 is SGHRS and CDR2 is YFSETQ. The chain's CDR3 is CASSATGSTEAFF. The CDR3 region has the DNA TGCGCCAGCAGCGCAACAGGGAGTACTGAAGCTTTCTTT. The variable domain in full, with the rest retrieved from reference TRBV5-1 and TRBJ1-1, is KAGVTQTPRYLIKTRGQQVTLSCSPISGHRSVSWYQQTPGQGLQFLFEYFSETQRNKGNFPGRFSGRQFSNSRSEMNVSTLELGDSALYLCASSATGSTEAFFGQGTRLTVV.

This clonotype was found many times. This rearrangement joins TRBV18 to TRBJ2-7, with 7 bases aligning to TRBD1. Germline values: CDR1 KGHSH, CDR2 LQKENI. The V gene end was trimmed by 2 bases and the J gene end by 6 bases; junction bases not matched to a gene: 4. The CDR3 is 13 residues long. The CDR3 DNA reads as TGTGCCAGCTCACCAGAGCCAGGGGGCGAGCAGTACTTC. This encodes CASSPEPGGEQYF.

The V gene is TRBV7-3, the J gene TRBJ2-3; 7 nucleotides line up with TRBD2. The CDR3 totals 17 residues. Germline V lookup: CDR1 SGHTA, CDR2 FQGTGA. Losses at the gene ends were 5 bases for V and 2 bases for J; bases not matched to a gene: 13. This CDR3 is CASSPWELAEHTDTQYF. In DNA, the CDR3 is TGTGCCAGCAGCCCCTGGGAGCTAGCGGAGCACACAGATACGCAGTATTTT.

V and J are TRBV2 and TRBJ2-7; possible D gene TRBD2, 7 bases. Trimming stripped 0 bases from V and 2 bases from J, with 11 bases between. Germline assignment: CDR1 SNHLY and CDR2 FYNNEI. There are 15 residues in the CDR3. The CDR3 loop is CASSEAGGRAYEQYF. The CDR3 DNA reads TGTGCCAGCAGTGAAGCGGGGGGGCGCGCCTACGAGCAGTACTTC.

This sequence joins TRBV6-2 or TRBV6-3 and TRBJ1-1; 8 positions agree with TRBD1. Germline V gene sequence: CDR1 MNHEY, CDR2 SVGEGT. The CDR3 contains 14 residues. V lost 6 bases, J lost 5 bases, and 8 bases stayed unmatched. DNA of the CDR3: TGTGCCAGCAGCTACACCAGGGGGCTAACTGAAGCTTTCTTT. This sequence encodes CASSYTRGLTEAFF.

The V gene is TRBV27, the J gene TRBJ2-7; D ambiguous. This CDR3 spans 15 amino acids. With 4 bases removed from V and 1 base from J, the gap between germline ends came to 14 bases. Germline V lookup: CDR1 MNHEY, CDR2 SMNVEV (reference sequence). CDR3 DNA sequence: TGTGCCAGCAGTTCCCAACAGCGTTATTCCTACGAGCAGTACTTC. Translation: CASSSQQRYSYEQYF.

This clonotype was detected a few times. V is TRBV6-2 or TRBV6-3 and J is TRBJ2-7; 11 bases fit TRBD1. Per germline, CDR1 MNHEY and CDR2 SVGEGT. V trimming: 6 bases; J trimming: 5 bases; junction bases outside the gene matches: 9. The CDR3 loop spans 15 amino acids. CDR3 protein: CASRPGTGGWNEQYF. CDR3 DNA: TGTGCCAGCAGACCCGGGACAGGGGGGTGGAACGAGCAGTACTTC.

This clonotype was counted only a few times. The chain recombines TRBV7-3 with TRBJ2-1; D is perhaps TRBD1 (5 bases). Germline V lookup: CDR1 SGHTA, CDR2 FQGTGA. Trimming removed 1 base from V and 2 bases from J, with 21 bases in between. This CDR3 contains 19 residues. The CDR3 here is CASSLKDRAYRIPYNEQFF. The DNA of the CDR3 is TGTGCCAGCAGCTTAAAGGATAGGGCCTACAGGATCCCCTACAATGAGCAGTTCTTC.

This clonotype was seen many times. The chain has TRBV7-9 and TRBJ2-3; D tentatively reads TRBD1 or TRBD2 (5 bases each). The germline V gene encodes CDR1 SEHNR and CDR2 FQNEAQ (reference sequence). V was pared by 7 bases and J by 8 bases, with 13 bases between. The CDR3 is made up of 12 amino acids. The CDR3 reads CASTSGSLTQYF. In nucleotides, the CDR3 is TGTGCCAGCACCTCAGGGAGTCTTACGCAGTATTTT. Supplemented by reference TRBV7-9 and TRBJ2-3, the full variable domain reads DTGVSQNPRHKITKRGQNVTFRCDPISEHNRLYWYRQTLGQGPEFLTYFQNEAQLEKSRLLSDRFSAERPKGSFSTLEIQRTEQGDSAMYLCASTSGSLTQYFGPGTRLTVL.

The CDR3 sequence is CSANNQALDSYEQYF. CDR3 bases: TGCAGTGCAAACAATCAGGCACTCGATTCCTACGAGCAGTACTTC. The chain joins TRBV20-1 to TRBJ2-7, with D uncertain. The germline CDR1 and CDR2 sequences are DFQATT and SNEGSKA (reference sequence). The CDR3 sequence is 15 residues long. V shed 6 bases and J shed 1 base, with 19 bases lying between them.

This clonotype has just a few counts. The chain's CDR3 is CASSDVLVRVTAFF. The CDR3, as DNA: TGTGCCAGCAGTGACGTTTTGGTCAGGGTGACAGCTTTCTTT. This chain links TRBV6-1 with TRBJ1-1; tentative D call: TRBD1 (5 bases). The V end lost 3 bases, the J end lost 10 bases, and 18 bases lay between the germline ends. This CDR3 has 14 residues. Germline V gene lookup returns CDR1 MNHNS and CDR2 SASEGT.

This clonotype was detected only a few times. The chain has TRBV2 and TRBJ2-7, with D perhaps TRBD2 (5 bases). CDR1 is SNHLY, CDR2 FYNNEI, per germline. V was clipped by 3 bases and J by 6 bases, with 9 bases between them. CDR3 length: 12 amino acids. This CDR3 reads CASSDEGSEQYF. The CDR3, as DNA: TGTGCCAGCAGTGATGAGGGTTCCGAGCAGTACTTC.